This T cell receptor beta chain was recorded in a study of chemoradiotherapy in HPV16-positive cancers. V was shortened by 3 bases and J by 0 bases, with 9 bases between the two germline ends. Germline lookup yields CDR1 LNHDA and CDR2 SQIVND (reference sequence). The CDR3 has 15 amino acids. Libraries were prepared by immunoSEQ multiplex PCR; TCRdb keeps only in-frame clonotypes and omits some of them. The table lists 9,000 to 15,000 clones, 65% to 85% of them singletons. The chain recombines TRBV19 with TRBJ2-1, with D unresolved. The clonotype comes from a human donor with HPV-associated anogenital cancer. This sample was gathered from a patient who underwent chemoradiotherapy. The CDR3 DNA is TGTGCCAGTAGTATCGGGCAAAGCTCCTACAATGAGCAGTTCTTC. Its protein is CASSIGQSSYNEQFF.